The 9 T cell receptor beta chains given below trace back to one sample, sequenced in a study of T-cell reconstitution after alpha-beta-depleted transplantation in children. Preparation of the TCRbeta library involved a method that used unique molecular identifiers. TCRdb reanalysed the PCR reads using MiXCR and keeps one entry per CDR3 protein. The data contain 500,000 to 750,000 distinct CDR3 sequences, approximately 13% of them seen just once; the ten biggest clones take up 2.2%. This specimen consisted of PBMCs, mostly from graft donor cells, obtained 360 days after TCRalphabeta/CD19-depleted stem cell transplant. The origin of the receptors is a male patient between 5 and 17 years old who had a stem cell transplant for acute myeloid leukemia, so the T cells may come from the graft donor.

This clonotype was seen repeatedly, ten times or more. CDR3 protein: CASSLLVPDTQYF. CDR3 DNA sequence: TGTGCCAGCAGCTTACTAGTTCCAGATACGCAGTATTTT. The V and J genes are TRBV7-9 and TRBJ2-3; no clear D gene. The CDR3 totals 13 residues. Between the trimmed V and J ends, which lost 2 bases and 4 bases, there was a span of 7 bases. Germline V CDR1 and CDR2: SEHNR, FQNEAQ (reference sequence).

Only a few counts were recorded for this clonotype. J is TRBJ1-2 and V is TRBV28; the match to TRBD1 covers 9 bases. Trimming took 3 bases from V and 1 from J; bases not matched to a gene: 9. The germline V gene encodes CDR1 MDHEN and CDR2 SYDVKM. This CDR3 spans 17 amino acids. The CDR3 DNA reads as TGTGCCAGCAGTTTCCTTTCCACAGGGGGCCTTAACTATGGCTACACCTTC. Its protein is CASSFLSTGGLNYGYTF.

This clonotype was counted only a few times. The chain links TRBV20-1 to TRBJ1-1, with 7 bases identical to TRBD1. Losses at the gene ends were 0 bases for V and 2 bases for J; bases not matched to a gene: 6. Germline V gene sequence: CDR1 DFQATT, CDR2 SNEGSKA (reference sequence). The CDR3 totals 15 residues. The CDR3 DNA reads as TGCAGTGCTAGAGATCCGGGACAGATAAACACTGAAGCTTTCTTT. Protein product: CSARDPGQINTEAFF.

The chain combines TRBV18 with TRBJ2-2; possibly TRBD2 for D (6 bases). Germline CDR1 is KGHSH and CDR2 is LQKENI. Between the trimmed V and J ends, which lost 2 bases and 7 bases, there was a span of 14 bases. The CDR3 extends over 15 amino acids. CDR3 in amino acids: CASSPSLAAVGELFF. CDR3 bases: TGTGCCAGCTCACCATCACTAGCTGCCGTCGGGGAGCTGTTTTTT.

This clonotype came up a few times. CDR3 bases: TGTGCCAGCAGTTACCCCCAGCTAGCGGGAGGGCCGCATGAGCAGTTCTTC. Its protein is CASSYPQLAGGPHEQFF. V is TRBV28 and J is TRBJ2-1, with 12 positions matching TRBD2. The germline CDR1 and CDR2 sequences are MDHEN and SYDVKM. The CDR3 sequence is 17 residues long. V was clipped by 4 bases and J by 8 bases; unmatched bases: 12.

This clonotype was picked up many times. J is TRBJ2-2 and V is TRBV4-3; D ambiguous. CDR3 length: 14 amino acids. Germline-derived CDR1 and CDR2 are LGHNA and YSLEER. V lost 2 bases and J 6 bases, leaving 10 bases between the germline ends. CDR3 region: CASSQIRGSGELFF. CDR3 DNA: TGCGCCAGCAGCCAAATTCGTGGTTCCGGGGAGCTGTTTTTT.

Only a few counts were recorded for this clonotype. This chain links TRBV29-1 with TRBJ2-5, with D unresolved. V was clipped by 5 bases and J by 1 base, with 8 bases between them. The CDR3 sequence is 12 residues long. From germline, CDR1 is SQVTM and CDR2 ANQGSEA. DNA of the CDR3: TGCAGCGTTCGAGACACCCAAGAGACCCAGTACTTC. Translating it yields CSVRDTQETQYF.

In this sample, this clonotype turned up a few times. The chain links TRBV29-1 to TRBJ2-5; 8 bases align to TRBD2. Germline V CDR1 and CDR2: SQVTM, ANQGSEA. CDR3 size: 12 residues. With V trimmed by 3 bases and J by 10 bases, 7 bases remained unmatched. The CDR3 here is CSVEAAREVQYF. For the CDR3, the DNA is TGCAGCGTTGAGGCCGCGCGGGAGGTCCAGTACTTC.

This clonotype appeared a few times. CDR3 bases: TGCGCCAGCAGATTTTTCGACAGGGAGGATTCACCCCTCCACTTT. It is translated as CASRFFDREDSPLHF. The gene calls are TRBV5-1 and TRBJ1-6; the match to TRBD1 covers 7 bases. With V trimmed by 5 bases and J by 8 bases, 10 bases remained unmatched. This CDR3 region has 15 residues. Germline V lookup: CDR1 SGHRS, CDR2 YFSETQ.